These T cell receptor beta chains were read from a single sample in a study of radiotherapy plus CTLA-4 blockade in lung cancer. Only in-frame clones appear in the TCRdb table, and some are missing; sequencing was by immunoSEQ multiplex PCR. The sample carries some 110,000 clones, 85% recorded once. Source: peripheral blood, taken from a patient treated with radiotherapy plus ipilimumab. These TCRs come from a human donor with non-small cell lung cancer that progressed on radiotherapy plus ipilimumab. Some clones in this sample may be carry-over from other donors' samples. Both conserved end residues are part of each CDR3. Each record gives: J gene, V gene, CDR3 protein.

j_gene: TRBJ2-1
v_gene: TRBV6-1
CDR3aa: CASSTQEGGYNEQFF

j_gene: TRBJ1-1
v_gene: TRBV30
CDR3aa: CAWRRVEAFF

j_gene: TRBJ2-1
v_gene: TRBV19
CDR3aa: CASSIEYYNEQFF

j_gene: TRBJ2-3
v_gene: TRBV27
CDR3aa: CASRRGLGTDTQYF

j_gene: TRBJ1-1
v_gene: TRBV27
CDR3aa: CASSLLWGTEAFF

j_gene: TRBJ2-1
v_gene: TRBV9
CDR3aa: CASGFSSGQQFF

j_gene: TRBJ2-5
v_gene: TRBV6-5
CDR3aa: CASGLQETQYF

j_gene: TRBJ1-2
v_gene: TRBV7-2
CDR3aa: CASSRMGQGVTYGYTF

j_gene: TRBJ2-3
v_gene: TRBV15
CDR3aa: CATSRDLQGGTDTQYF

j_gene: TRBJ2-2
v_gene: TRBV5-1
CDR3aa: CASSLLPTGELFF

j_gene: TRBJ1-6
v_gene: TRBV18
CDR3aa: CASSPYFLSASSYNSPLHF

j_gene: TRBJ1-2
v_gene: TRBV18
CDR3aa: CASSARQSVYGYTF

j_gene: TRBJ1-6
v_gene: TRBV7-2
CDR3aa: CASSTRHLNSPLHF

j_gene: TRBJ2-7
v_gene: TRBV25-1
CDR3aa: CASRRNYEQYF

j_gene: TRBJ1-2
v_gene: TRBV7-3
CDR3aa: CASSGTGGYGYTF

j_gene: TRBJ1-1
v_gene: TRBV29-1
CDR3aa: CSVDGIVRTEAFF

j_gene: TRBJ2-2
v_gene: TRBV7-2
CDR3aa: CASSLLGQPFSTGELFF

j_gene: TRBJ2-7
v_gene: TRBV7-2
CDR3aa: CASSRNRGAYERYF

j_gene: TRBJ1-6
v_gene: TRBV2
CDR3aa: CASKFSVLSDNSPLHF

j_gene: TRBJ2-7
v_gene: TRBV2
CDR3aa: CASSTGTGGWYEQYF

j_gene: TRBJ2-2
v_gene: TRBV19
CDR3aa: CASSLAGVGVGELFF

j_gene: TRBJ2-3
v_gene: TRBV9
CDR3aa: CASSAFGDTQYF

j_gene: TRBJ1-2
v_gene: TRBV19
CDR3aa: CASSIRQGLHGYTF

j_gene: TRBJ2-6
v_gene: TRBV30
CDR3aa: CAWSVLSLSGANVLTF

j_gene: TRBJ2-3
v_gene: TRBV5-1
CDR3aa: CASSAGQGTDTQYF

j_gene: TRBJ2-3
v_gene: TRBV19
CDR3aa: CASSLGTSGTDTQYF

j_gene: TRBJ2-1
v_gene: TRBV4-3
CDR3aa: CASSQDVPGPGEQFF

j_gene: TRBJ2-7
v_gene: TRBV14
CDR3aa: CASSWSEVGRVAYPTYEQYF

j_gene: TRBJ1-5
v_gene: TRBV7-6
CDR3aa: CASSETVRGSENQPQHF

j_gene: TRBJ1-4
v_gene: TRBV5-4
CDR3aa: CASSLKLGQGELFF

j_gene: TRBJ2-1
v_gene: TRBV5-1
CDR3aa: CASSLAAGGWNNEQFF

j_gene: TRBJ2-2
v_gene: TRBV6-1
CDR3aa: CASSQDRGYTGELFF

j_gene: TRBJ1-4
v_gene: TRBV29-1
CDR3aa: CSAGGAGEKLFF

j_gene: TRBJ1-6
v_gene: TRBV18
CDR3aa: CASSPQDINNSPLHF

j_gene: TRBJ1-4
v_gene: TRBV28
CDR3aa: CASSLQTTNEKLFF

j_gene: TRBJ1-3
v_gene: TRBV5-5
CDR3aa: CASSRRGVGDIYTIYF

j_gene: TRBJ2-1
v_gene: TRBV11-2
CDR3aa: CASSLRLTSYNEQFF

j_gene: TRBJ1-2
v_gene: TRBV6-6
CDR3aa: CASSPGLLYGYTF

j_gene: TRBJ2-1
v_gene: TRBV25-1
CDR3aa: CASAGTGLVYEQFF